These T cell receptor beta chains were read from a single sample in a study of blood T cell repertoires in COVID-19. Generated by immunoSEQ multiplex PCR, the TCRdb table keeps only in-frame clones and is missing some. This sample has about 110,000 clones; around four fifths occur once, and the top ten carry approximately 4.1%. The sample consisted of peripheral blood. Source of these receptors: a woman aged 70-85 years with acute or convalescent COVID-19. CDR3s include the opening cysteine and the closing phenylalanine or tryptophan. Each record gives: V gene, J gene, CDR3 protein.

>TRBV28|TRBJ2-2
CASSSRGGRPNTGELFF
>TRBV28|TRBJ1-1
CASRPTIGQGGTEAFF
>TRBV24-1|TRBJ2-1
CATSDSARNEQFF
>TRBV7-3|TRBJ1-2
CASSFTERVSHNNYGYTF
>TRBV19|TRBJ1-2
CASSMPGFDYGYTF
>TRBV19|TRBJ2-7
CASSRGDSGFGQYF
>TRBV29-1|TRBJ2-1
CSVGRWLHDNEQFF
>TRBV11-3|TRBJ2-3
CASSPTGVSDTQYF
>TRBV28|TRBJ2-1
CASSLAAAQQFF
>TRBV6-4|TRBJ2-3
CASSAGVTDTQYF
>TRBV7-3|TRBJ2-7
CASSLFPVGQGSYEQYF
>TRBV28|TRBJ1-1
CASSLQGFLVTEAFF
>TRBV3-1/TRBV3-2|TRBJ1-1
CASSPREGSEAFF
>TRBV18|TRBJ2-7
CASSLASGRNYEQYF
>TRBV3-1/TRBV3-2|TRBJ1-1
CASSPLDRDTEAFF
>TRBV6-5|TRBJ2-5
CASTTVGGRTQYF
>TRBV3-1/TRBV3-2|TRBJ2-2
CASSQGPGRTGELFF
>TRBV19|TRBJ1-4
CASSRDRDRGLSATNEKLFF
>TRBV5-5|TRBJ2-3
CASSSGTGTDTQYF
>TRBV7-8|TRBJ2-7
CASSLGQGGSEQYF
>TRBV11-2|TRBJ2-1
CASSRDRVNEQFF
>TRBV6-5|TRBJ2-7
CASSTVTGSHEQYF
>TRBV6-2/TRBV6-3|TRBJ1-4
CASSSAGQGQEKLFF
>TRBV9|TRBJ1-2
CASSVEGQGGYTF
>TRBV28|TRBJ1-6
CASSLSGQGNSPLHF
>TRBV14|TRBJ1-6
CASSQTGNSALHF
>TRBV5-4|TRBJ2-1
CASSLGVQRGGNEQFF
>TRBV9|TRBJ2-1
CASSVGRKREGDAYNEQFF
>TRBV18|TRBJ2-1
CASSPFGPGQGGNEQFF
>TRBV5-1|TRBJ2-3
CASSLASGGAPDTQYF
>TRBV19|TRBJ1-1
CASSFDRNTEAFF
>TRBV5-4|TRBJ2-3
CASSPGQGSPDTQYF
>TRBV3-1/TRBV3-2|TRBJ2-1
CASSQAGIEQFF
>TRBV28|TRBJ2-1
CASSLYSSGRRGSKEQFF
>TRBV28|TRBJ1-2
CASSLMWGQDGYTF
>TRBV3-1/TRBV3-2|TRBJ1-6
CASSQGGRRALHF
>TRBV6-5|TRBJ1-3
CASTPRWRAGNTIYF
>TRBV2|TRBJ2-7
CASSVGRRDRSYEQYF
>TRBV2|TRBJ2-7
CASKIDRGGYEQYF
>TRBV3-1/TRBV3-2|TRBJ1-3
CASSQRGVENTIYF
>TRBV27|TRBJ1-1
CASSLGRPILNTEAFF
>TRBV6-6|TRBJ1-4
CASQRPNEKLFF
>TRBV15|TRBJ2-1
CATSRDPSDEQFF
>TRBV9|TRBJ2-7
CASSVGGQGASEQYF
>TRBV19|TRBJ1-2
CASSTPGTRYGYTF
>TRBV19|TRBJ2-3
CATGKEDTDTQYF
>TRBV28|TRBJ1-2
CASSGDRGRKNYGYTF
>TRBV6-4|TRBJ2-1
CASSEGRGTRVHEQFF
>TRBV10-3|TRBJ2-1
CAISELSSGGGNEQFF
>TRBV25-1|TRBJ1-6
CASSGTQGFNSPLHF
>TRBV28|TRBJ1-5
CASSLRDRPNQPQHF
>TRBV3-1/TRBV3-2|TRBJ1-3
CASSLGQFGNTIYF
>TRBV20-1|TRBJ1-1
CSANINTEAFF
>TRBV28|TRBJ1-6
CASSFDQGESPLHF
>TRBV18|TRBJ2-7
CASSPISGGNEQYF